The rows below give T cell receptor beta chains drawn from one sample of a study of identical twins. MiXCR, run by TCRdb on the 5' RACE reads, gives a single entry per CDR3 protein. The repertoire holds approximately 210,000 distinct CDR3 sequences, with approximately 15% as singletons. A further study also used this sample, focusing on T cells expressing NK-cell markers.

The sequencing sample was made of CD8+ T cells sorted from blood. These TCRs come from a woman aged 18 to 35 in good health. Each CDR3 is given with its conserved first and last residue. A D gene is named only where the DNA matches it firmly. Rows give clone size only sometimes, using once, few, many, or a class for an expanded clone.

clone_size j_call d_call v_call cdr3_nt cdr3_aa
few TRBJ2-1 TRBD2 TRBV27 TGTGCCAGCAGTTTATTAGCGGGGGGGGACCCCTACAATGAGCAGTTCTTC CASSLLAGGDPYNEQFF
many TRBJ2-1 NA TRBV5-1 TGCGCCAGCAGCTTCGGGGGTGCCGATGAGCAGTTCTTC CASSFGGADEQFF
NA TRBJ2-1 NA TRBV7-9 TGTGCCAGCGGTACCGGGTCAGGAACCTACAATGAGCAGTTCTTC CASGTGSGTYNEQFF
few TRBJ2-7 TRBD1 TRBV12-3/TRBV12-4 TGTGCCAGCAGAGACAGGGACGGCGTCTCCTACGAGCAGTACTTC CASRDRDGVSYEQYF
few TRBJ2-1 NA TRBV3-1 TGTGCCAGCAGCCAAGATCTAACTAGTATAGGGTTCTTC CASSQDLTSIGFF
few TRBJ2-5 NA TRBV12-3/TRBV12-4 TGTGCCAGCAGACTAGAGATTTACGAGACCCAGTACTTC CASRLEIYETQYF
few TRBJ2-1 TRBD2 TRBV3-1 TGTGCCAGCAGCTTGACTAGCGGGAGGCCCAATGAGCAGTTCTTC CASSLTSGRPNEQFF
few TRBJ2-6 TRBD2 TRBV20-1 TGCAGTGCTAGGAGTCTAAGCGGGGGGATATCTGGGGCCAACGTCCTGACTTTC CSARSLSGGISGANVLTF
NA TRBJ2-1 TRBD1 TRBV7-9 TGTGCCAGCAGCATCTCCGGGACAGGGGCTTACAATGAGCAGTTCTTC CASSISGTGAYNEQFF
NA TRBJ2-3 NA TRBV10-2 TGCGCCAGCAGTGAGTTTAAGGATACGCAGTATTTT CASSEFKDTQYF
many TRBJ2-3 NA TRBV12-3/TRBV12-4 TGTGCCAGCAGCCCGGGACTTTCGCAGTATTTT CASSPGLSQYF
few TRBJ2-1 NA TRBV19 TGTGCCAGTGCGGACAGAATGGGGGGTGAGCAGTTCTTC CASADRMGGEQFF
NA TRBJ2-7 NA TRBV12-3/TRBV12-4 TGTGCCAGCAGTTTGAACAGATTCCCCTACGAGCAGTACTTC CASSLNRFPYEQYF
NA TRBJ2-2 TRBD1 TRBV30 TGTGCCTGGATACAGGGGGCGGGCGGGGAGCTGTTTTTT CAWIQGAGGELFF
many TRBJ1-2 NA TRBV2 TGTGCCAGCACTGCTATTTCGGAAAACTATGGCTACACCTTC CASTAISENYGYTF
many TRBJ2-7 NA TRBV29-1 TGCAGCGCCGAGGACAGAGGGCATCCGTACGAGCAGTACTTC CSAEDRGHPYEQYF
NA TRBJ2-2 TRBD1 TRBV14 TGTGCCAGCAGCGAAGGGACAGGGGCTTTGGCCGGGGAGCTGTTTTTT CASSEGTGALAGELFF
many TRBJ2-7 TRBD2 TRBV7-2 TGTGCCAGCAGGTTGACTAGCGGGCATGAGCAGTACTTC CASRLTSGHEQYF
NA TRBJ2-7 TRBD2 TRBV7-8 TGTGCCAGCAGCCCTTGGACTAGCGGGGGGGAGTTGGCCTACGAGCAGTACTTC CASSPWTSGGELAYEQYF
NA TRBJ2-7 TRBD1 TRBV7-9 TGTGCCAGCAGCCTCGGACAGGGGGCTGGCTACGAGCAGTACTTC CASSLGQGAGYEQYF
few TRBJ1-1 TRBD1 TRBV4-2 TGTGCCAGCAGCCAGCGGACAGGGGGTCTCACTGAAGCTTTCTTT CASSQRTGGLTEAFF
NA TRBJ2-7 NA TRBV7-6 TGTGCCAGCAGCTTTGCCGCCGGGTCTAGCTACGAGCAGTACTTC CASSFAAGSSYEQYF
few TRBJ2-5 NA TRBV6-2/TRBV6-3 TGTGCCAGCACCTACTTAATTGAAGAGACCCAGTACTTC CASTYLIEETQYF
few TRBJ1-2 NA TRBV29-1 TGCAGCGTAGGGGGGGAAAGTAGCTATGGCTACACCTTC CSVGGESSYGYTF
few TRBJ2-4 NA TRBV21-1 TGTGCCAGCAGCAAAGTGGGACGCCCCATATCCGAAAACATTCAGTACTTC CASSKVGRPISENIQYF
NA TRBJ2-7 NA TRBV27 TGTGCCAGCAGTTTAAGGGGGCCGGGAGCCAGTTCCTACGAGCAGTACTTC CASSLRGPGASSYEQYF
few TRBJ2-1 NA TRBV20-1 TGCAGTGCTTCAAGCGTTAACCCGGGACTCGCGTCAAATGAGCAGTTCTTC CSASSVNPGLASNEQFF
few TRBJ2-5 NA TRBV11-2 TGTGCCAGCAGCTGGTTGGTGAACCAAGAGACCCAGTACTTC CASSWLVNQETQYF
few TRBJ1-1 NA TRBV7-6 TGTGCCAGCAGCTTAAACCCAGAGAACACTGAAGCTTTCTTT CASSLNPENTEAFF
few TRBJ2-7 TRBD2 TRBV7-9 TGTGCCAGCCAGGGACTAGCGGGGGCCCGCACCTCCTACGAGCAGTACTTC CASQGLAGARTSYEQYF
NA TRBJ2-2 TRBD2 TRBV12-3/TRBV12-4 TGTGCCAGCGATGGAACTAGCGGGATTATGAACACCGGGGAGCTGTTTTTT CASDGTSGIMNTGELFF
few TRBJ2-1 TRBD2 TRBV9 TGTGCCAGCAGGGCATCCGGGACTAGCGGGAGTGAGAGCTCCTACAATGAGCAGTTCTTC CASRASGTSGSESSYNEQFF
NA TRBJ2-7 NA TRBV20-1 TGCAGTGCTAGGACGGCGGTATCCTACGAGCAGTACTTC CSARTAVSYEQYF
NA TRBJ1-1 NA TRBV15 TGTGCCACCAGCAGAGTAGCCAACGAGAACACTGAAGCTTTCTTT CATSRVANENTEAFF
NA TRBJ2-5 TRBD2 TRBV3-1 TGTGCCAGCAGCCAAGATAGGGGACTAGCGGGGGCCGACTACGAGTACCAAGAGACCCAGTACTTC CASSQDRGLAGADYEYQETQYF
many TRBJ2-1 NA TRBV5-1 TGCGCCAGCACTCCGGGGAGCCTCAATGAGCAGTTCTTC CASTPGSLNEQFF
NA TRBJ1-3 NA TRBV12-3/TRBV12-4 TGTGCCAGCAGTTTGGCCGGGGCACCGGGAAACACCATATATTTT CASSLAGAPGNTIYF
NA TRBJ2-1 TRBD2 TRBV7-3 TGTGCCAGCAGCCCACGGAGGGGGACTAGCGCTGAGCAGTTCTTC CASSPRRGTSAEQFF
NA TRBJ1-6 TRBD1 TRBV20-1 TGCAGTGCTAGTCGTCCTGACAGGGGTGGTGATTCACCCCTCCACTTT CSASRPDRGGDSPLHF
few TRBJ2-1 NA TRBV5-1 TGCGCCAGCAGCGACGAGGGCGGGGGCCTGAACAATGAGCAGTTCTTC CASSDEGGGLNNEQFF
few TRBJ1-2 NA TRBV5-4 TGTGCCAGCAGCCCGCCGCCTCACTTC CASSPPPHF
few TRBJ2-1 NA TRBV12-3/TRBV12-4 TGTGCCAGCAGTTTCCCTAGCCTGAGCTCCTACAATGAGCAGTTCTTC CASSFPSLSSYNEQFF
few TRBJ2-7 TRBD2 TRBV4-3 TGCGCCAGCAGCCTCACCCTAGCGGGCGTGTTCTCCTACGAGCAGTACTTC CASSLTLAGVFSYEQYF
NA TRBJ2-7 NA TRBV27 TGTGCCAGCAGTTTATCGATGAGGGCACACCACGAGCAGTACTTC CASSLSMRAHHEQYF
many TRBJ2-3 NA TRBV7-2 TGTGCCAGCAGCTTAGACTTTACGCAGTATTTT CASSLDFTQYF
few TRBJ2-2 NA TRBV24-1 TGTGCCACCAGTGATTGGAGCGGGGAGCTGTTTTTT CATSDWSGELFF
NA TRBJ2-7 NA TRBV11-2 TGTGCCAGCAGCTTAGGTGGGATGGCCTACGAGCAGTACTTC CASSLGGMAYEQYF
few TRBJ2-3 TRBD2 TRBV12-3/TRBV12-4 TGTGCCAGCAGTTTCGGGGGGGCCATTGATACGCAGTATTTT CASSFGGAIDTQYF
NA TRBJ1-5 NA TRBV4-1 TGCGCCAGCAGCCATTCCGACATTAACAATCAGCCCCAGCATTTT CASSHSDINNQPQHF
NA TRBJ1-4 TRBD1 TRBV5-5 TGTGCCAGCAGCTTTGGGACAGCTAATGAAAAACTGTTTTTT CASSFGTANEKLFF
few TRBJ2-7 TRBD2 TRBV7-6 TGTGCCAGCAGCCCGCTAGCGGGAGGGACCTACGAGCAGTACTTC CASSPLAGGTYEQYF
NA TRBJ2-5 NA TRBV5-6 TGTGCCAGCAGCTTGGGTCCTTCCGAGGGAGAGACCCAGTACTTC CASSLGPSEGETQYF
NA TRBJ2-3 NA TRBV27 TGTGCCAGCTCCTATGGTAGCCCTCCAGATACGCAGTATTTT CASSYGSPPDTQYF
few TRBJ1-4 NA TRBV9 TGTGCCAGTTCCGGACCGCTCCCTCACACAACTAATGAAAAACTGTTTTTT CASSGPLPHTTNEKLFF
NA TRBJ2-3 NA TRBV20-1 TGCAGTGCTGGGACTCTTACGCAGTATTTT CSAGTLTQYF
few TRBJ2-3 NA TRBV25-1 TGTGCCAGCAGTGAGATGGGGAAAGGGTGGACCACAGATACGCAGTATTTT CASSEMGKGWTTDTQYF
few TRBJ2-3 TRBD2 TRBV9 TGTGCCAGCAGCGCTAGCGGGAGGGCCCCAGATACGCAGTATTTT CASSASGRAPDTQYF
NA TRBJ2-7 TRBD2 TRBV7-9 TGTGCCAGCAGCGACGTTACTAGCGGGAGAAGGGGTGAGCAGTACTTC CASSDVTSGRRGEQYF
few TRBJ2-6 NA TRBV4-1 TGCGCCAGCAGCCAAGATAACTCTGGGGCCAACGTCCTGACTTTC CASSQDNSGANVLTF